This T cell receptor beta chain was recorded in a study of Ad26.COV2.S vaccination and SARS-CoV-2 variants. The V end was cut by 0 bases, the J end by 8 bases, with 12 bases between. CDR1 is MRHNA, CDR2 SNTAGT, per germline. The CDR3 sequence is 14 residues long. Treatment given: some 20 received Ad26.COV2.S at low or high dose, single or two shots; roughly 5 received placebo; per-sample allocation not given. Day 63 after the first vaccine or placebo injection was the time point for sampling. Produced via immunoSEQ multiplex PCR; TCRdb's table is partial and in-frame only. The sample has 320,000 or so clones, under 90% seen once.

This chain joins TRBV6-4 and TRBJ2-3, with a weak D call TRBD2 (5 bases). The sequencing here drew on peripheral blood, taken in a trial of Ad26.COV2.S vaccine versus placebo. The TCR comes from a person aged 18 to 65 who received the Ad26.COV2.S COVID-19 vaccine or a placebo. CDR3 sequence reads: CASSDSGVAVTQYF. In nucleotides, the CDR3 is TGTGCCAGCAGTGACTCGGGAGTGGCCGTTACGCAGTATTTT.